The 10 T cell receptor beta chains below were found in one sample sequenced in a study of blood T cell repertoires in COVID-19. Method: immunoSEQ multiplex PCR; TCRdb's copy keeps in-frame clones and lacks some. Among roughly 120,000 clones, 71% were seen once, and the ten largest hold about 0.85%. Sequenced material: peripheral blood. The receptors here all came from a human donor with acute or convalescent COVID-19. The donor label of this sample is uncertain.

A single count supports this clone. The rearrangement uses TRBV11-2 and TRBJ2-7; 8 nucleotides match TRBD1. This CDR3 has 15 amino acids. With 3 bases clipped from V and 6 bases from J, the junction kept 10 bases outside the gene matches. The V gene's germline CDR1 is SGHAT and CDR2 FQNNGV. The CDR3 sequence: CASSFRQGTSVEQYF. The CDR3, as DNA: TGTGCCAGCAGCTTTCGACAGGGGACGTCGGTCGAGCAGTACTTC. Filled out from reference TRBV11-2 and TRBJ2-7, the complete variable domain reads EAGVAQSPRYKIIEKRQSVAFWCNPISGHATLYWYQQILGQGPKLLIQFQNNGVVDDSQLPKDRFSAERLKGVDSTLKIQPAKLEDSAVYLCASSFRQGTSVEQYFGPGTRLTVT.

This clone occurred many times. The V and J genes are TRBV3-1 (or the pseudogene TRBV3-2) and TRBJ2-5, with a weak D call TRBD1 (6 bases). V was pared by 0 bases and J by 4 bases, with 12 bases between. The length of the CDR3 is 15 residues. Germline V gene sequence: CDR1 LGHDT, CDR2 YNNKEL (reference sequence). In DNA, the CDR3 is TGTGCCAGCAGCCAAGACCACAGGGCCGGAGAGACCCAGTACTTC. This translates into CASSQDHRAGETQYF.

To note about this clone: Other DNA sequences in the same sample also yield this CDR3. The DNA for the CDR3 is TGTGCCAGCAGTTTAGCGCGAGGGTATGGCTACACCTTC. Translating it yields CASSLARGYGYTF. The rearrangement joins TRBV12-3 or TRBV12-4 to TRBJ1-2; the D is unclear. The CDR3 loop spans 13 amino acids. V lost 0 bases and J 5 bases, leaving 7 bases between the germline ends.

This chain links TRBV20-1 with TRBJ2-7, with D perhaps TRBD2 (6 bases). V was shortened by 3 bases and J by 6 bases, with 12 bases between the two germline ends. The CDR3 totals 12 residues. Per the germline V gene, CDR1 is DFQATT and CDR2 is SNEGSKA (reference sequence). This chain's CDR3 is CSASVLGGEQYF. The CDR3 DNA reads TGCAGTGCTAGTGTCCTCGGGGGCGAGCAGTACTTC.

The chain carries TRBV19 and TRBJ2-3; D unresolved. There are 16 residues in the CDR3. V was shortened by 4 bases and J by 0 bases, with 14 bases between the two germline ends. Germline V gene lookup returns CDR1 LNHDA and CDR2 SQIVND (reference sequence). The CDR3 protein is CASSRTRSSSTDTQYF. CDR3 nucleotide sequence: TGTGCCAGTAGTAGAACACGATCCTCTAGCACAGATACGCAGTATTTT. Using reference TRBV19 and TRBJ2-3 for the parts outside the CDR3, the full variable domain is DGGITQSPKYLFRKEGQNVTLSCEQNLNHDAMYWYRQDPGQGLRLIYYSQIVNDFQKGDIAEGYSVSREKKESFPLTVTSAQKNPTAFYLCASSRTRSSSTDTQYFGPGTRLTVL.

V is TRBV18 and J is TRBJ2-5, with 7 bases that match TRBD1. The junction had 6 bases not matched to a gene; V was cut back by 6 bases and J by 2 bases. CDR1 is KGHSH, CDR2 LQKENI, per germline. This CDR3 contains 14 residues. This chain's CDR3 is CASSRLGQQETQYF. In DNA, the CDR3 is TGTGCCAGCTCGCGACTGGGACAGCAAGAGACCCAGTACTTC.

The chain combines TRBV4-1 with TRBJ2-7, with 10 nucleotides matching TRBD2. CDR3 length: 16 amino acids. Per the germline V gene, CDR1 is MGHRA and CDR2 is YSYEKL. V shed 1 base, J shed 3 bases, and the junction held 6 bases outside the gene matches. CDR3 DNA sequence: TGCGCCAGCAGCCAAGGTAGGACTAGCGGAGACTACGAGCAGTACTTC. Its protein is CASSQGRTSGDYEQYF.

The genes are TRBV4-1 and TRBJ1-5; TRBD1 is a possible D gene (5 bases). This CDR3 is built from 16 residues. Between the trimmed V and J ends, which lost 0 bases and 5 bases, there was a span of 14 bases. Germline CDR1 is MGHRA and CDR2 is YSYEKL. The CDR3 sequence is CASSQESRGGDQPQHF. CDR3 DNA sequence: TGCGCCAGCAGCCAAGAGTCACGGGGGGGAGATCAGCCCCAGCATTTT.

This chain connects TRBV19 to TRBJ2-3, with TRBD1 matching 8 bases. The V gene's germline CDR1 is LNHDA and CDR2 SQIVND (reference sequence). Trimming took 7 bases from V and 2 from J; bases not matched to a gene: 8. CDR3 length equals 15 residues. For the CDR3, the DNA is TGTGCCAGTACTTACCGGGGACAGGCCACAGATACGCAGTATTTT. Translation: CASTYRGQATDTQYF.

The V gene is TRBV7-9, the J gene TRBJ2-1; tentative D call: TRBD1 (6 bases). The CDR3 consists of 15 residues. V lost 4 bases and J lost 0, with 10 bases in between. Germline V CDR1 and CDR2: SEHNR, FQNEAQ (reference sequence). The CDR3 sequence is CASSSGTLSYNEQFF. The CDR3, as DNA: TGTGCCAGCAGCTCCGGGACACTCTCCTACAATGAGCAGTTCTTC.